One and the same sample provided the 22 T cell receptor beta chains below, sequenced in a study of T cells in Graves' hyperthyroidism and ophthalmopathy. What was amplified from RNA transcripts were TCR beta CDR3 regions. The HTBI primer set served for first-round RT-PCR of the TCR CDR3. TCRdb reprocessed the multiplex PCR reads via MiXCR and lists one record per CDR3 protein. Of about 400,000 distinct CDR3 sequences listed, roughly 14% were seen once; the top ten hold around 7%. The sequencing sample was made of blood. These receptors were taken from a young woman with Graves' hyperthyroidism.

This clonotype was detected ten times or more. V usage is TRBV3-1 and J usage is TRBJ2-5, with a possible D match to TRBD2 (6 bases). V lost 2 bases to trimming and J lost 7 bases, with 14 bases between them. The CDR3 runs 14 residues. The germline CDR1 and CDR2 sequences are LGHDT and YNNKEL (reference sequence). CDR3 bases: TGTGCCAGCAGCCAATTAGGGCAGGAGGGGACCCAGTACTTC. Amino acid sequence: CASSQLGQEGTQYF.

This clonotype has a handful of counts. Mismatch with germline at one junction end may stem from a read error. The chain recombines TRBV5-4 with TRBJ1-4; D is unclear. The germline V gene has CDR1 SGHNT and CDR2 YYREEE (reference sequence). This CDR3 spans 13 amino acids. This CDR3 is CASSFGQNGKLFF. In DNA form, the CDR3 reads TGTGCCAGCAGCTTCGGGCAGAATGGAAAACTGTTTTTT. Based on the CDR3 plus reference TRBV5-4 and TRBJ1-4, the full variable domain is ETGVTQSPTHLIKTRGQQVTLRCSSQSGHNTVSWYQQALGQGPQFIFQYYREEENGRGNFPPRFSGLQFPNYSSELNVNALELDDSALYLCASSFGQNGKLFFGSGTQLSVL.

The V gene is TRBV9, the J gene TRBJ2-1, with TRBD2 identical over 10 bases. The CDR3 is made up of 15 amino acids. The germline V gene has CDR1 SGDLS and CDR2 YYNGEE. V lost 1 base, J lost 7 bases, and 5 bases stayed unmatched. The CDR3 nucleotides read TGTGCCAGCAGCGTAAGGACTAGCGGACCAAATGAGCAGTTCTTC. This encodes CASSVRTSGPNEQFF. The variable domain in full, with the rest retrieved from reference TRBV9 and TRBJ2-1, is DSGVTQTPKHLITATGQRVTLRCSPRSGDLSVYWYQQSLDQGLQFLIQYYNGEERAKGNILERFSAQQFPDLHSELNLSSLELGDSALYFCASSVRTSGPNEQFFGPGTRLTVL.

This clonotype has ten or more counts. CDR3 sequence reads: CASSEQGRSNQPQHF. CDR3 DNA sequence: TGTGCCAGCAGCGAACAGGGCCGAAGCAATCAGCCCCAGCATTTT. V is TRBV9 and J is TRBJ1-5; a weak D match, TRBD1 (6 bases). V lost 3 bases and J 1 base, leaving 11 bases between the germline ends. The germline V gene encodes CDR1 SGDLS and CDR2 YYNGEE. The CDR3 is 15 amino acids. Full variable domain (remainder filled in from reference TRBV9 and TRBJ1-5): DSGVTQTPKHLITATGQRVTLRCSPRSGDLSVYWYQQSLDQGLQFLIQYYNGEERAKGNILERFSAQQFPDLHSELNLSSLELGDSALYFCASSEQGRSNQPQHFGDGTRLSIL.

This chain uses TRBV28 with TRBJ2-3; D is unresolved. Germline lookup yields CDR1 MDHEN and CDR2 SYDVKM. Trimming removed 5 bases from V and 2 bases from J, with 8 bases in between. CDR3 length equals 13 residues. The CDR3 loop reads CASSRALTDTQYF. The DNA of the CDR3 is TGTGCCAGCAGTAGGGCCCTCACAGATACGCAGTATTTT.

This clonotype was seen many times. The CDR3 nucleotides read TGTGCCTGGAAGCGGGGTTCGAGCTCCTACAATGAGCAGTTCTTC. Its translation: CAWKRGSSSYNEQFF. The rearrangement uses TRBV30 and TRBJ2-1, with 7 bases aligning to TRBD2. The CDR3 contains 15 residues. Germline trimming cut 4 bases from V and 0 bases from J; bases unmatched to any gene: 6. CDR1 is GTSNPN and CDR2 is SVGIG in the germline V gene (reference sequence).

This clonotype was counted many times. The rearrangement links TRBV20-1 to TRBJ1-5; the D gene is possibly TRBD1 (5 bases). CDR3 length: 15 residues. V was pared by 6 bases and J by 5 bases, with 20 bases between. Germline-derived CDR1 and CDR2 are DFQATT and SNEGSKA (reference sequence). CDR3 residues: CSASTGGSIDQPQHF. In nucleotides, the CDR3 is TGCAGTGCAAGCACAGGAGGTAGTATAGATCAGCCCCAGCATTTT.

This clonotype appeared many times. The J gene is TRBJ2-7, the V gene TRBV14; D is unresolved. The CDR3 extends over 13 amino acids. The germline V gene has CDR1 SGHDN and CDR2 FVKESK. The germline V and J ends were trimmed by 4 bases and 3 bases, with 10 bases remaining between them. The DNA for the CDR3 is TGTGCCAGCAGCCCCCTCCACAGCTACGAGCAGTACTTC. This codes for CASSPLHSYEQYF.

This clonotype appeared many times. This chain joins TRBV6-1 and TRBJ1-2; D is undetermined. Germline CDR1 and CDR2: MNHNS and SASEGT. Trimming pared 5 bases from V and 4 bases from J, leaving 14 bases between. The CDR3 totals 14 residues. The CDR3 region is CASSQSDGTYGYTF. The CDR3 nucleotides are TGTGCCAGCAGTCAATCGGACGGAACCTATGGCTACACCTTC.

V and J are TRBV19 and TRBJ2-7; 9 bases line up with TRBD1. CDR1 and CDR2 from the germline V gene are LNHDA and SQIVND (reference sequence). The CDR3 is made up of 14 amino acids. With V trimmed by 3 bases and J by 3 bases, 3 bases remained unmatched. The CDR3 region has the DNA TGTGCCAGTAGTATGCGGGGACAGGGCTACGAGCAGTACTTC. Protein sequence: CASSMRGQGYEQYF.

This clonotype was observed at least ten times. The gene calls are TRBV20-1 and TRBJ1-2; D remains ambiguous. The CDR3 extends over 13 amino acids. Germline values: CDR1 DFQATT, CDR2 SNEGSKA (reference sequence). Between the trimmed V and J ends, which lost 1 base and 2 bases, there was a span of 8 bases. The chain's CDR3 is CSARVPGNYGYTF. DNA of the CDR3: TGCAGTGCTAGAGTGCCGGGAAACTATGGCTACACCTTC.

This clonotype was counted many times. The J gene is TRBJ1-6, the V gene TRBV12-3 or TRBV12-4, with D uncertain. Trimming left V 4 bases short and J 7 bases short, with 11 bases between. The CDR3 covers 14 residues. Written as DNA, the CDR3 is TGTGCCAGCAGTTCACAGATTTTCAATTCACCCCTCCACTTT. Residues: CASSSQIFNSPLHF.

This clonotype was seen a few times. The chain has TRBV25-1 and TRBJ2-2; D not resolved. The CDR3 covers 13 residues. Trimming shortened V by 9 bases and J by 6 bases, and 14 bases separated the two germline ends. Germline V gene sequence: CDR1 MGHDK, CDR2 SYGVNS. The CDR3 sequence is CASEGLSAGELFF. Written as DNA, the CDR3 is TGTGCCAGTGAAGGTCTCTCCGCCGGGGAGCTGTTTTTT. Full variable domain (remainder filled in from reference TRBV25-1 and TRBJ2-2): EADIYQTPRYLVIGTGKKITLECSQTMGHDKMYWYQQDPGMELHLIHYSYGVNSTEKGDLSSESTVSRIRTEHFPLTLESARPSHTSQYLCASEGLSAGELFFGEGSRLTVL.

This clonotype was observed many times. The chain recombines TRBV20-1 with TRBJ2-1; TRBD2 might be the D (5 bases). Germline assignment: CDR1 DFQATT and CDR2 SNEGSKA (reference sequence). V was clipped by 4 bases and J by 0 bases, with 13 bases between them. CDR3 size: 15 residues. As DNA, the CDR3 is TGCAGTGCTACTATAGCGCCTCTCTCCTACAATGAGCAGTTCTTC. Translating gives CSATIAPLSYNEQFF.

This clonotype was recorded at least ten times. The J gene is TRBJ2-7, the V gene TRBV6-1, with 10 bases that match TRBD2. The CDR3 sequence is 22 residues long. Germline V CDR1 and CDR2: MNHNS, SASEGT. The V gene end was trimmed by 8 bases and the J gene end by 5 bases; junction bases not matched to a gene: 33. CDR3 bases: TGTGCCAGCGCCACGAGTTTAGCCAGGCTTTTAAGTGCTAGCGGGAGTCTACACGAGCAGTACTTC. The encoded protein is CASATSLARLLSASGSLHEQYF.

The chain combines TRBV5-1 with TRBJ1-1; D is possibly TRBD1 (5 bases). CDR3 size: 16 residues. Trimming removed 3 bases from V and 5 bases from J, with 20 bases in between. Germline V lookup: CDR1 SGHRS, CDR2 YFSETQ. CDR3 coding DNA: TGCGCCAGCAGCTCCGGAGAGGGGTCCGGAAAGACTGAAGCTTTCTTT. It translates to CASSSGEGSGKTEAFF.

This clonotype was found many times. The chain uses TRBV11-1 and TRBJ2-5; D gene uncertain. Germline V gene data show CDR1 as SGHAT and CDR2 as FQDESV (reference sequence). The V gene lost 1 base and the J gene lost 5 bases, with 11 bases spanning the gap. CDR3 size: 14 residues. CDR3 protein: CASSLVVSSETQYF. CDR3 bases: TGTGCCAGCAGCTTAGTGGTTAGTTCGGAGACCCAGTACTTC. The complete variable domain, with remaining parts taken from reference TRBV11-1 and TRBJ2-5, reads EAEVAQSPRYKITEKSQAVAFWCDPISGHATLYWYRQILGQGPELLVQFQDESVVDDSQLPKDRFSAERLKGVDSTLKIQPAELGDSAMYLCASSLVVSSETQYFGPGTRLLVL.

This clonotype was seen repeatedly, ten times or more. V gene TRBV12-3 or TRBV12-4 combines with J gene TRBJ2-3, with 7 bases identical to TRBD2. This CDR3 contains 14 residues. Unmatched junction bases numbered 7, after V lost 8 bases and J lost 2 bases. The CDR3 spells CASVGDYYTDTQYF. In nucleotides, the CDR3 is TGTGCCAGCGTGGGGGACTATTACACAGATACGCAGTATTTT.

This clonotype was detected many times. The chain links TRBV5-5 to TRBJ2-2; 10 nucleotides agree with TRBD1. Germline V gene data show CDR1 as SGHKS and CDR2 as YYEKEE (reference sequence). The junction had 4 bases not matched to a gene; V was cut back by 0 bases and J by 2 bases. The CDR3 runs to 17 residues. Here the CDR3 reads CASSLVGTGVNTGELFF. Here the CDR3 DNA reads TGTGCCAGCAGCTTGGTGGGGACAGGGGTAAACACCGGGGAGCTGTTTTTT.

This clonotype was detected many times. The V gene is TRBV7-9, the J gene TRBJ2-3, with TRBD1 matching 10 bases. Trimming took 4 bases from V and 3 from J; bases not matched to a gene: 4. Looked up from germline, CDR1 is SEHNR and CDR2 is FQNEAQ (reference sequence). The CDR3 loop spans 15 amino acids. Here the CDR3 DNA reads TGTGCCAGCAGCTCGACGGGACAGGGGACAGATACGCAGTATTTT. Protein sequence: CASSSTGQGTDTQYF.

The chain carries TRBV10-3 and TRBJ2-3; TRBD2 matches 9 bases. The CDR3 loop spans 15 amino acids. Germline-derived CDR1 and CDR2 are ENHRY and SYGVKD. Trimming removed 6 bases from V and 7 bases from J; junction bases left unmatched: 11. CDR3 sequence reads: CAIRIGSGGSNTQYF. CDR3 DNA: TGTGCCATCAGGATAGGGAGCGGGGGGTCAAATACGCAGTATTTT.

This sequence joins TRBV7-2 and TRBJ2-2; tentatively, D is TRBD2 (6 bases). The V gene's germline CDR1 is SGHTA and CDR2 FQGNSA. V lost 1 base to trimming and J lost 7 bases, with 16 bases between them. This CDR3 has 16 residues. The CDR3 loop reads CASSLGVRKGGGELFF. The CDR3 coding sequence is TGTGCCAGCAGCTTAGGTGTCCGAAAGGGAGGCGGGGAGCTGTTTTTT. The full variable domain, its missing parts supplied by reference TRBV7-2 and TRBJ2-2, is GAGVSQSPSNKVTEKGKDVELRCDPISGHTALYWYRQSLGQGLEFLIYFQGNSAPDKSGLPSDRFSAERTGGSVSTLTIQRTQQEDSAVYLCASSLGVRKGGGELFFGEGSRLTVL.